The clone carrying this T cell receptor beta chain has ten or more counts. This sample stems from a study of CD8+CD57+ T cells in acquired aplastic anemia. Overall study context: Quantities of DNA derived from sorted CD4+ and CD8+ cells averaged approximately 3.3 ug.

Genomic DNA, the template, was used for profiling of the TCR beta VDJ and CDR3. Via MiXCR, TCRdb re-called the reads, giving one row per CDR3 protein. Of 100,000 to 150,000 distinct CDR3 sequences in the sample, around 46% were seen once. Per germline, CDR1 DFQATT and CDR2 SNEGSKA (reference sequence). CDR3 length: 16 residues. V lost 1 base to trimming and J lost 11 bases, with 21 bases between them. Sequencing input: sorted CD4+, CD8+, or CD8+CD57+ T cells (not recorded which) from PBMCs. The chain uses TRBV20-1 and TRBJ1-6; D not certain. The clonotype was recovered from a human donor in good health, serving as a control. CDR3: CSARGSWAQAFAPLHF. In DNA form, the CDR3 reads TGCAGTGCTAGAGGTTCGTGGGCACAAGCATTTGCACCCCTCCACTTT.